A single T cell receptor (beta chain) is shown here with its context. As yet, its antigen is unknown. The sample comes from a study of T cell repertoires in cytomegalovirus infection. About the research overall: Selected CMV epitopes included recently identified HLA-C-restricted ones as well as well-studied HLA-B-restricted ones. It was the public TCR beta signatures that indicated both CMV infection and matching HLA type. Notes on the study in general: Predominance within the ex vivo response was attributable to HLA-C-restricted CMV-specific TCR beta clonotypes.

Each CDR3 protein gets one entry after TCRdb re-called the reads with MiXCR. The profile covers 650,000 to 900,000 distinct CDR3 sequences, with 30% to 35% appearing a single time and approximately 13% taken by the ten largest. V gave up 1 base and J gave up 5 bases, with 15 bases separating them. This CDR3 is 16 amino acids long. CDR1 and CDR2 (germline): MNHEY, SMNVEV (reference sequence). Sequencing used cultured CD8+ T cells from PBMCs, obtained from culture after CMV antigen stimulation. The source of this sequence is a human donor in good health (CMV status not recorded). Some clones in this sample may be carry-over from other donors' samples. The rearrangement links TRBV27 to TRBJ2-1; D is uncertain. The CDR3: CASSLLLGNFDNEQFF. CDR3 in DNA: TGTGCCAGCAGTTTATTGTTAGGGAATTTCGACAATGAGCAGTTCTTC.